What follows is one T cell receptor beta chain and its context. The sample originates from a study of cytomegalovirus exposure and HLA in healthy donors. PCR amplification relied on 60 Vbeta primers (plus 13 Jbeta primers). Profiling relied on immunoSEQ multiplex PCR, and the TCRdb table lists in-frame clones only, not all of them. The table records some 170,000 clones, roughly 79% of them present only once. Likely unrecorded immune exposures existed in these nominally healthy donors. The receptor was isolated from a woman younger than 30 in good health and CMV-seropositive. What was sequenced was PBMCs.

CDR3 residues: CAAAAGGKGYTF. In DNA, the CDR3 is TGTGCCGCCGCGGCGGGGGGCAAGGGCTACACCTTC. This rearrangement joins TRBV6-5 to TRBJ1-2; perhaps TRBD1 as D (6 bases). CDR1 and CDR2 from the germline V gene are MNHEY and SVGAGI. V was trimmed by 11 bases and J by 8 bases, leaving 18 bases between them. The CDR3 length is 12 residues.